Listed here are 29 T cell receptor beta chains from one sample, sequenced in a study of cytomegalovirus exposure and HLA in healthy donors. The PCR used 60 Vbeta and 13 Jbeta primers. Data came from immunoSEQ multiplex PCR; TCRdb stores just in-frame clones and leaves some out. The sample shows 85,000 to 120,000 clones, 75% of them seen only once. Material: PBMCs. The source of these receptors is a male donor in good health and CMV-seropositive.

This clone was counted once. The J gene is TRBJ2-2, the V gene TRBV9; the D is unclear. There are 15 residues in the CDR3. Germline CDR1 is SGDLS and CDR2 is YYNGEE. V gave up 3 bases and J gave up 2 bases, with 11 bases separating them. CDR3 amino acids: CASSGVYYNTGELFF. For the CDR3, the DNA is TGTGCCAGCAGCGGGGTCTACTATAACACCGGGGAGCTGTTTTTT.

The V call is TRBV7-2, the J call TRBJ2-7; 8 nucleotides align to TRBD1. Germline V gene lookup returns CDR1 SGHTA and CDR2 FQGNSA. The CDR3 has 15 residues. The V and J ends lost 2 bases and 1 base, in that order; junction bases with no gene match: 4. The CDR3 DNA follows: TGTGCCAGCAGCTTACGACAGGGGCCGTCCTACGAGCAGTACTTC. Translating gives CASSLRQGPSYEQYF.

The chain uses TRBV19 and TRBJ1-5; TRBD1 matches 7 bases. V shed 6 bases, J shed 0 bases, and the junction held 5 bases outside the gene matches. Germline loops: CDR1 LNHDA, CDR2 SQIVND (reference sequence). This CDR3 contains 15 residues. CDR3 region: CASSQQGSSNQPQHF. DNA of the CDR3: TGTGCCAGTAGCCAACAGGGGTCTAGCAATCAGCCCCAGCATTTT.

The rearrangement uses TRBV7-2 and TRBJ2-3, with TRBD2 matching over 13 bases. Unmatched junction bases numbered 3, after V lost 4 bases and J lost 2 bases. The CDR3 has 16 residues. Germline CDR1 is SGHTA and CDR2 is FQGNSA. Here the CDR3 reads CASSSGLAGATDTQYF. For the CDR3, the DNA is TGTGCCAGCAGCTCCGGACTAGCGGGGGCCACAGATACGCAGTATTTT.

This clone was counted between two and nine times. This rearrangement joins TRBV5-1 to TRBJ2-3; a possible D gene is TRBD2 (7 bases). The germline V and J ends were trimmed by 4 bases and 3 bases, with 18 bases remaining between them. This CDR3 has 16 residues. Germline V gene data show CDR1 as SGHRS and CDR2 as YFSETQ. The CDR3: CASSQTAGGRTDTQYF. In DNA form, the CDR3 reads TGCGCCAGCAGCCAAACCGCCGGGGGGCGGACAGATACGCAGTATTTT.

The chain links TRBV7-9 to TRBJ2-1; TRBD2 matches 11 bases. Germline V lookup: CDR1 SEHNR, CDR2 FQNEAQ (reference sequence). The V segment lost 4 bases and the J segment 4 bases; nucleotides outside the gene matches: 3. The CDR3 has 15 amino acids. CDR3: CASSSTSGKYNEQFF. CDR3 nucleotides: TGTGCCAGCAGCTCGACTAGCGGGAAATACAATGAGCAGTTCTTC.

The CDR3 DNA is TGTGCCACCGGACAGGTCGGGAATCAGCCCCAGCATTTT. Its protein product is CATGQVGNQPQHF. The rearrangement uses TRBV19 and TRBJ1-5; TRBD1 matches 7 bases. Unmatched junction bases numbered 7, after V lost 10 bases and J lost 4 bases. The germline CDR1 and CDR2 sequences are LNHDA and SQIVND (reference sequence). This CDR3 has 13 residues.

This clone was recorded a few times. This sequence joins TRBV28 and TRBJ2-7, with TRBD1 matching 9 bases. Per germline, CDR1 MDHEN and CDR2 SYDVKM. V gave up 6 bases and J gave up 3 bases; unmatched junction bases: 6. This CDR3 has 14 residues. CDR3 region: CASSTGTGYYEQYF. The CDR3 DNA follows: TGTGCCAGCAGCACCGGGACAGGGTACTACGAGCAGTACTTC.

The V call is TRBV11-3, the J call TRBJ2-3; 7 bases map to TRBD1. The CDR3 has 14 residues. Germline values: CDR1 SGHNT, CDR2 YENEEA. V was clipped by 5 bases and J by 6 bases; unmatched bases: 8. This CDR3 is CASSPEGTVDTQYF. In DNA, the CDR3 is TGTGCCAGCAGCCCCGAGGGGACAGTTGATACGCAGTATTTT.

The J gene is TRBJ1-1, the V gene TRBV5-6; 10 positions agree with TRBD1. Per germline, CDR1 SGHDT and CDR2 YYEEEE. V shed 4 bases, J shed 11 bases, and the junction held 8 bases outside the gene matches. CDR3 length equals 13 residues. The DNA of the CDR3 is TGTGCCAGCAGCAAGACAGGGGGCGAGACGGCTTTCTTT. Protein product: CASSKTGGETAFF. The full variable domain, rest sourced from reference TRBV5-6 and TRBJ1-1, is DAGVTQSPTHLIKTRGQQVTLRCSPKSGHDTVSWYQQALGQGPQFIFQYYEEEERQRGNFPDRFSGHQFPNYSSELNVNALLLGDSALYLCASSKTGGETAFFGQGTRLTVV.

This chain links TRBV19 with TRBJ1-5; D ambiguous. Trimming left V 4 bases short and J 2 bases short, with 21 bases between. The CDR3 spans 18 residues. Germline V lookup: CDR1 LNHDA, CDR2 SQIVND (reference sequence). CDR3 sequence reads: CASSTITSAPGGNQPQHF. The DNA of the CDR3 is TGTGCCAGTAGTACCATCACCTCCGCCCCCGGGGGCAATCAGCCCCAGCATTTT.

This chain uses TRBV28 with TRBJ1-2; D remains unclear. Germline CDR1 MDHEN, CDR2 SYDVKM. Trimming removed 3 bases from V and 5 bases from J, with 7 bases in between. The length of the CDR3 is 12 residues. In DNA, the CDR3 is TGTGCCAGCAGTTTCGCGGGATATGGCTACACCTTC. Amino acids: CASSFAGYGYTF.

This sequence joins TRBV28 and TRBJ1-2, with a tentative D call TRBD1 (6 bases). The length of the CDR3 is 16 residues. Deletions cut 2 bases from V and 4 bases from J, with 17 bases between. CDR1 is MDHEN, CDR2 SYDVKM, per germline. The CDR3: CASSLGGGRGIYGYTF. CDR3 bases: TGTGCCAGCAGTTTAGGGGGGGGCAGGGGCATCTATGGCTACACCTTC.

This clone appeared a few times. CDR3 coding DNA: TGTGCCAGCAGTGTAGGGGGATCCCAAGAGACCCAGTACTTC. Protein product: CASSVGGSQETQYF. V gene TRBV25-1 combines with J gene TRBJ2-5, with D perhaps TRBD1 (6 bases). The CDR3 is 14 residues long. The V and J ends lost 4 bases and 1 base respectively, with 10 bases between them. CDR1 and CDR2 from the germline V gene are MGHDK and SYGVNS.

The gene calls are TRBV19 and TRBJ1-1; 9 bases map to TRBD1. Germline lookup yields CDR1 LNHDA and CDR2 SQIVND (reference sequence). With 6 bases clipped from V and 10 bases from J, the junction kept 15 bases outside the gene matches. The CDR3 loop spans 15 amino acids. The DNA of the CDR3 is TGTGCCAGTAGAATCCCGGACAGGGGACTGGAACCAGCTTTCTTT. It yields the protein CASRIPDRGLEPAFF.

The V call is TRBV18, the J call TRBJ1-4; 7 bases line up with TRBD1. The germline V gene encodes CDR1 KGHSH and CDR2 LQKENI. The CDR3 totals 16 residues. Trimming at V came to 5 bases and at J to 0 bases, leaving 6 bases not matched to a gene. The CDR3 region is CASSSRTGSTNEKLFF. CDR3 sequence (DNA): TGTGCCAGCTCATCTAGGACAGGTTCAACTAATGAAAAACTGTTTTTT.

The genes are TRBV21-1 and TRBJ2-5; the table gives TRBD1 as D, unverified against the DNA. TRBV21-1 is marked as a pseudogene. The length of the CDR3 is 16 residues. The CDR3 protein is CASSTKTGDYQETQYF. CDR3 DNA: TGTGCCAGCAGCACTAAGACAGGGGATTACCAAGAGACCCAGTACTTC.

The chain employs TRBV19 and TRBJ2-7; possibly TRBD1 for D (5 bases). The CDR3 is made up of 13 amino acids. Per germline, CDR1 LNHDA and CDR2 SQIVND (reference sequence). V lost 5 bases to trimming and J lost 1 base, with 9 bases between them. CDR3 loop: CASSFQGSYEQYF. The CDR3 DNA is TGTGCCAGTAGTTTCCAGGGTTCCTACGAGCAGTACTTC.

The V gene is TRBV28, the J gene TRBJ2-1; D is unresolved. The V gene lost 5 bases and the J gene lost 4 bases, with 6 bases spanning the gap. Germline CDR1 and CDR2: MDHEN and SYDVKM. The CDR3 loop spans 12 amino acids. CDR3 sequence (DNA): TGTGCCAGCAGTCCCCGGTACAATGAGCAGTTCTTC. It translates to CASSPRYNEQFF.

The chain employs TRBV14 and TRBJ1-2, with 10 bases identical to TRBD1. CDR1 is SGHDN, CDR2 FVKESK, per germline. CDR3 length: 15 residues. The ends lost 3 bases at V and 7 bases at J; junction bases unmatched: 8. CDR3 DNA: TGTGCCAGCAGCCAGCACAGGACAGGGGGAGTTGGCTACACCTTC. Translated, it gives CASSQHRTGGVGYTF.

The table lists this clone with a count of one. The chain couples TRBV7-6 to TRBJ1-3, with 7 bases fitting TRBD1. V lost 6 bases and J lost 0; bases outside the gene matches: 8. The CDR3 extends over 16 amino acids. Germline loops: CDR1 SGHVS, CDR2 FNYEAQ. CDR3 nucleotide sequence: TGTGCCAGCAGTGGACAGGTGCCAAGCTCTGGAAACACCATATATTTT. This sequence encodes CASSGQVPSSGNTIYF.

V gene TRBV29-1 combines with J gene TRBJ2-7; D gene uncertain. V gave up 1 base and J gave up 3 bases, with 7 bases separating them. The CDR3 consists of 12 residues. Germline lookup yields CDR1 SQVTM and CDR2 ANQGSEA. In DNA form, the CDR3 reads TGCAGCGTTGAAGTTTCCAGCTACGAGCAGTACTTC. Translated, it gives CSVEVSSYEQYF.

The chain has TRBV11-1 and TRBJ2-6; 7 bases fit TRBD1. Per germline, CDR1 SGHAT and CDR2 FQDESV (reference sequence). The CDR3 is 18 amino acids. Germline trimming cut 7 bases from V and 0 bases from J; bases unmatched to any gene: 12. In DNA, the CDR3 is TGTGCCAGCACACCTAGGGGGCTCCTACTCTCTGGGGCCAACGTCCTGACTTTC. It codes for CASTPRGLLLSGANVLTF.

The V gene is TRBV2, the J gene TRBJ2-5; 12 bases align to TRBD1. Germline CDR1 is SNHLY and CDR2 is FYNNEI. Unmatched junction bases numbered 6, after V lost 8 bases and J lost 5 bases. The CDR3 covers 14 residues. DNA of the CDR3: TGTGCCAGCTCCCGGGACAGGGGGCTGGAGACCCAGTACTTC. It encodes CASSRDRGLETQYF.

The chain combines TRBV27 with TRBJ2-7, with a possible D match to TRBD1 (6 bases). The CDR3 has 14 residues. Trimming left V 2 bases short and J 0 bases short, with 8 bases between. The V gene's germline CDR1 is MNHEY and CDR2 SMNVEV (reference sequence). CDR3 nucleotide sequence: TGTGCCAGCAGTTTAAACAGGGACTCCTACGAGCAGTACTTC. Translation gives CASSLNRDSYEQYF.

This clone was seen more than once but under ten times. CDR3 bases: TGTGCGATTGGGAATACAGGGGGGCGTAATGAAAAACTGTTTTTT. Its protein product is CAIGNTGGRNEKLFF. The rearrangement joins TRBV5-4 to TRBJ1-4, with 8 nucleotides matching TRBD1. Germline CDR1 and CDR2: SGHNT and YYREEE (reference sequence). The length of the CDR3 is 15 residues. Full variable domain (missing parts from reference TRBV5-4 and TRBJ1-4): ETGVTQSPTHLIKTRGQQVTLRCSSQSGHNTVSWYQQALGQGPQFIFQYYREEENGRGNFPPRFSGLQFPNYSSELNVNALELDDSALYLCAIGNTGGRNEKLFFGSGTQLSVL.

The gene calls are TRBV27 and TRBJ2-1; 14 bases are a match to TRBD2. The V gene end was trimmed by 5 bases and the J gene end by 12 bases; junction bases not matched to a gene: 9. The CDR3 is 15 residues long. Germline loops: CDR1 MNHEY, CDR2 SMNVEV (reference sequence). DNA for the CDR3: TGTGCCAGCAGTCCGCTGACTAGCGGGGGGGCGATGCAGTTCTTC. Its protein is CASSPLTSGGAMQFF.

The rearrangement joins TRBV14 to TRBJ2-7, with D possibly TRBD1 on 5 matching bases. Germline V lookup: CDR1 SGHDN, CDR2 FVKESK. The CDR3 is 13 residues long. V gave up 4 bases and J gave up 8 bases, with 15 bases separating them. The CDR3 sequence: CASSPPTVGKQYF. The DNA for the CDR3 is TGTGCCAGCAGCCCTCCGACAGTCGGTAAGCAGTACTTC.

This clone was detected only once. The V call is TRBV6-5, the J call TRBJ1-6; the D is unclear. The CDR3 totals 15 residues. The germline V gene has CDR1 MNHEY and CDR2 SVGAGI. The ends were cut back, 2 bases at V and 6 bases at J, with 11 bases in the middle. The CDR3 spells CASSYGRDINSPLHF. The CDR3 nucleotides are TGTGCCAGCAGTTACGGCAGAGACATTAATTCACCCCTCCACTTT.